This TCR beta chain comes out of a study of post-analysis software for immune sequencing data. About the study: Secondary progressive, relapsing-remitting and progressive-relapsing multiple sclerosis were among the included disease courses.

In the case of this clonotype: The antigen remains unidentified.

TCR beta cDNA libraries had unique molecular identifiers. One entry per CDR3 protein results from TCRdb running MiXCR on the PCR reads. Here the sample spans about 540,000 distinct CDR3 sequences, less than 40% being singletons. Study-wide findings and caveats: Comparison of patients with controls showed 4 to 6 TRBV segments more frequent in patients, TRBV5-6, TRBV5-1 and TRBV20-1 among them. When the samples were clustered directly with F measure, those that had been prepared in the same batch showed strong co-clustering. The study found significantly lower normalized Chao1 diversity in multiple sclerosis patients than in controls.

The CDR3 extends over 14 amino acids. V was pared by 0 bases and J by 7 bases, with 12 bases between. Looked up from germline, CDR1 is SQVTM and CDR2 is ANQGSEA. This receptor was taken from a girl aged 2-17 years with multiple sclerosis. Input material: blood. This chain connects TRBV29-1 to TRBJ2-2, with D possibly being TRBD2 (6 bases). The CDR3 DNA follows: TGCAGCGTTGAAGAGGAACTAGCCCGCGGGGAGCTGTTTTTT. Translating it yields CSVEEELARGELFF.